This T cell receptor (beta chain) was sequenced during a study of shared clonotypes between healthy human individuals. Some clones are missing from TCRdb's copy, which holds only in-frame ones; the method was immunoSEQ multiplex PCR. The top ten clones hold about 0.36% of a sample with under 2.5 million clones, about nine tenths of them seen once. Overall study findings and caveats: The study drew on few donors, limiting represented genetic and exposure-history diversity. Inspection by rarefaction showed sorted-subset sequencing to be incomplete despite large depth.

A split of CD4+ cells into CD45RA+ naive and CD45RA-negative memory subsets was performed. On this clone: Its antigen is not known.

With V trimmed by 2 bases and J by 6 bases, 9 bases remained unmatched. CDR1 and CDR2 from the germline V gene are SGHNT and YYREEE (reference sequence). The length of the CDR3 is 16 residues. This clonotype was obtained from a man in his late teens or twenties in good health. Some clones in this sample may be carry-over from other donors' samples. The sequencing sample was made of naive CD4+ T cells from PBMCs. Subset defined: CD45RA+ positively selected. The chain uses TRBV5-4 and TRBJ2-3; 10 bases fit TRBD1. For the CDR3, the DNA is TGTGCCAGCAGCTTTCCGGGACAGGGGATGACGGATACGCAGTATTTT. This gives the protein CASSFPGQGMTDTQYF. The full variable domain, rest sourced from reference TRBV5-4 and TRBJ2-3, is ETGVTQSPTHLIKTRGQQVTLRCSSQSGHNTVSWYQQALGQGPQFIFQYYREEENGRGNFPPRFSGLQFPNYSSELNVNALELDDSALYLCASSFPGQGMTDTQYFGPGTRLTVL.